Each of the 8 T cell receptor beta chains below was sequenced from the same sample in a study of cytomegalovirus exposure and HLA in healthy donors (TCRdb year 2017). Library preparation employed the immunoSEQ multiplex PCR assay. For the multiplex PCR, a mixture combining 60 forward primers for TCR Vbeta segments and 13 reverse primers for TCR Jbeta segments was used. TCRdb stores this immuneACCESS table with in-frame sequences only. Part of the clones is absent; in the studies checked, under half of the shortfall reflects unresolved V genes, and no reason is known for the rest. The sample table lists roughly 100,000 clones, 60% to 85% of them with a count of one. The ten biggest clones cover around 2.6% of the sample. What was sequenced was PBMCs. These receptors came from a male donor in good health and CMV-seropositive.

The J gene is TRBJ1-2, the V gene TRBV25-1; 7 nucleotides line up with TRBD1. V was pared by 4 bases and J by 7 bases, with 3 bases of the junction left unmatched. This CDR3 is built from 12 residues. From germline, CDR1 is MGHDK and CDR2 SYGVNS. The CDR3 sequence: CASSATGSGYTF. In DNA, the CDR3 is TGTGCCAGCAGTGCGACAGGGAGTGGCTACACCTTC.

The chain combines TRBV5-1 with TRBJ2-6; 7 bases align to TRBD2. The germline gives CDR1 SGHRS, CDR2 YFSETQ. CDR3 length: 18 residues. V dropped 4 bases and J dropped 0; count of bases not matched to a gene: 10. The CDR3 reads CASSGWGGRPSGANVLTF. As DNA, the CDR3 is TGCGCCAGCAGCGGGTGGGGGGGACGGCCCTCTGGGGCCAACGTCCTGACTTTC. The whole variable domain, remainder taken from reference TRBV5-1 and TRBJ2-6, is KAGVTQTPRYLIKTRGQQVTLSCSPISGHRSVSWYQQTPGQGLQFLFEYFSETQRNKGNFPGRFSGRQFSNSRSEMNVSTLELGDSALYLCASSGWGGRPSGANVLTFGAGSRLTVL.

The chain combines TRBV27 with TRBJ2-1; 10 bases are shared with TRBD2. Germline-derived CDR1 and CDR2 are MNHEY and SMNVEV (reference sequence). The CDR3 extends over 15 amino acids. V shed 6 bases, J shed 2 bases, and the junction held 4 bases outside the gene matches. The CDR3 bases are TGTGCCAGCAGGGACGGACTAGCGGCCTACAATGAGCAGTTCTTC. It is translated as CASRDGLAAYNEQFF.

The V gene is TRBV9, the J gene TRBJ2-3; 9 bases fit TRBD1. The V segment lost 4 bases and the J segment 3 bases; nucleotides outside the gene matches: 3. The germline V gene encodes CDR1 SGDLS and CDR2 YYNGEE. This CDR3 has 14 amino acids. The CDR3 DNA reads TGTGCCAGCAGCCCGGGACAGGGAACAGATACGCAGTATTTT. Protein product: CASSPGQGTDTQYF.

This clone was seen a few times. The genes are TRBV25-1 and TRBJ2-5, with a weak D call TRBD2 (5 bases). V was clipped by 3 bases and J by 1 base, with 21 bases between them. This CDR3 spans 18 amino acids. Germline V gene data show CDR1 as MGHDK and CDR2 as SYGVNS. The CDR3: CASSDGPGIVVGQETQYF. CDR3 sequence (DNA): TGTGCCAGCAGTGATGGTCCGGGGATAGTGGTTGGCCAAGAGACCCAGTACTTC.

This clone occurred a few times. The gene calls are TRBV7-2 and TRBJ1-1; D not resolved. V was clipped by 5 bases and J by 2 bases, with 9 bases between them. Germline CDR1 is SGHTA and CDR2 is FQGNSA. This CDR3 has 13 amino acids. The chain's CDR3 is CASSPQANTEAFF. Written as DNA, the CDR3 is TGTGCCAGCAGCCCCCAGGCAAACACTGAAGCTTTCTTT.

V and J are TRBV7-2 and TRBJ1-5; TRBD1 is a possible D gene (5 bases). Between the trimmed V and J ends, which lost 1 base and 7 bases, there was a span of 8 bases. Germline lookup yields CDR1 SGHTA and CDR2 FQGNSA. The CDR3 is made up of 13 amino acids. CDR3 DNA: TGTGCCAGCAGCTTAGACGGGGGGCAGCCCCAGCATTTT. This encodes CASSLDGGQPQHF.

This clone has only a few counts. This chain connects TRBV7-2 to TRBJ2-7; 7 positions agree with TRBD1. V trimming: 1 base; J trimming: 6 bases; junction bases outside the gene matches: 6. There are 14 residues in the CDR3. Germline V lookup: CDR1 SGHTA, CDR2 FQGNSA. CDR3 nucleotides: TGTGCCAGCAGCTTAGGGCAGGGGGTCCCCGAGCAGTACTTC. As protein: CASSLGQGVPEQYF.